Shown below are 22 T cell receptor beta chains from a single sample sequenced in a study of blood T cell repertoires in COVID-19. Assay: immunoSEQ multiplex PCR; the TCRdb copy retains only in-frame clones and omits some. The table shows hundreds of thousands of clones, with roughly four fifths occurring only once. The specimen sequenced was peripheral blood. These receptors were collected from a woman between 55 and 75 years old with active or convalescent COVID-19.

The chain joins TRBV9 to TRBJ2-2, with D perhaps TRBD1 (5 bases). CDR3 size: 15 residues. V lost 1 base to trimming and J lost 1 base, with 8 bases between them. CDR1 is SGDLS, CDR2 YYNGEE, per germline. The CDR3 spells CASSVTGQNTGELFF. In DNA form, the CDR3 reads TGTGCCAGCAGCGTAACTGGACAGAACACCGGGGAGCTGTTTTTT.

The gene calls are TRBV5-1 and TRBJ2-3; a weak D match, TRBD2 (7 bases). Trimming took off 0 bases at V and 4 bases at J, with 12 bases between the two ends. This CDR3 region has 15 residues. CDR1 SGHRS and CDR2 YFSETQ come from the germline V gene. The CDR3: CASSLVAGAADTQYF. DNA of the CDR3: TGCGCCAGCAGCTTGGTGGCGGGGGCTGCAGATACGCAGTATTTT.

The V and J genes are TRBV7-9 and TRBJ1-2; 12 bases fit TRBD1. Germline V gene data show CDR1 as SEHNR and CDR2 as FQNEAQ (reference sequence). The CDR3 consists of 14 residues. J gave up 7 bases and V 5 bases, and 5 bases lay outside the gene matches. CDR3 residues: CASSPGQGAFGYTF. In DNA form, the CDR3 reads TGTGCCAGCAGCCCGGGACAGGGGGCTTTTGGCTACACCTTC.

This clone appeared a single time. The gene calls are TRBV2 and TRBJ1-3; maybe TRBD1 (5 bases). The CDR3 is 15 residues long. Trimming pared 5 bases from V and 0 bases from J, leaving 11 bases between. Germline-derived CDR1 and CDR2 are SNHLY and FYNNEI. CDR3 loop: CASSRDSNSGNTIYF. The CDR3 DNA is TGTGCCAGCAGTCGCGACAGTAACTCTGGAAACACCATATATTTT. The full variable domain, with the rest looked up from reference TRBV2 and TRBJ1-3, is EPEVTQTPSHQVTQMGQEVILRCVPISNHLYFYWYRQILGQKVEFLVSFYNNEISEKSEIFDDQFSVERPDGSNFTLKIRSTKLEDSAMYFCASSRDSNSGNTIYFGEGSWLTVV.

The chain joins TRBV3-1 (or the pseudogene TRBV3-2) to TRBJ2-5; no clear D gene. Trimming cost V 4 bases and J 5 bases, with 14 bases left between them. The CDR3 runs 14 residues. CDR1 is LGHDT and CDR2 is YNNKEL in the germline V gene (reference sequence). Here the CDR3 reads CASSPLANLETQYF. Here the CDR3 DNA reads TGTGCCAGCAGCCCCCTGGCAAATCTGGAGACCCAGTACTTC.

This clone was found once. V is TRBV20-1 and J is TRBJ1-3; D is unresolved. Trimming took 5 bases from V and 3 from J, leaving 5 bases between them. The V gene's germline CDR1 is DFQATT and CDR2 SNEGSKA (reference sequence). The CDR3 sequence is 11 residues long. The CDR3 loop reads CSAGLGNTIYF. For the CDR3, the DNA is TGCAGTGCTGGGCTTGGAAACACCATATATTTT.

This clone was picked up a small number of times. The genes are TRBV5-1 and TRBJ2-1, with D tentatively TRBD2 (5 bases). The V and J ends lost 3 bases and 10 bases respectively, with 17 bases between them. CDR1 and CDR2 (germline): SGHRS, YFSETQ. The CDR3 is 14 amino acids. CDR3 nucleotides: TGCGCCAGCAGCTCCGGACTGGAGCAAGGGGAGCAGTTCTTC. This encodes CASSSGLEQGEQFF.

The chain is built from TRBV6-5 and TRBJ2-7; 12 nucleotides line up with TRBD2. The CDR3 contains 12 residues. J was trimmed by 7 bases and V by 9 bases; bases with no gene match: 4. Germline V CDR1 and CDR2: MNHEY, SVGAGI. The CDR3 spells CASQGTSGEQYF. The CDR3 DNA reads TGTGCCAGTCAAGGGACTAGCGGGGAGCAGTACTTC.

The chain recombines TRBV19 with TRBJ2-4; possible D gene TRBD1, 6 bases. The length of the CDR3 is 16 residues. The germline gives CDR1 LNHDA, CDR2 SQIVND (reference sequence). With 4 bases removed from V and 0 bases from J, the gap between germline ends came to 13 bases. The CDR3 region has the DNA TGTGCCAGTAGTACCCATTTAGGGGGAGCCAAAAACATTCAGTACTTC. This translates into CASSTHLGGAKNIQYF. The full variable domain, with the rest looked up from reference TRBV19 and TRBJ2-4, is DGGITQSPKYLFRKEGQNVTLSCEQNLNHDAMYWYRQDPGQGLRLIYYSQIVNDFQKGDIAEGYSVSREKKESFPLTVTSAQKNPTAFYLCASSTHLGGAKNIQYFGAGTRLSVL.

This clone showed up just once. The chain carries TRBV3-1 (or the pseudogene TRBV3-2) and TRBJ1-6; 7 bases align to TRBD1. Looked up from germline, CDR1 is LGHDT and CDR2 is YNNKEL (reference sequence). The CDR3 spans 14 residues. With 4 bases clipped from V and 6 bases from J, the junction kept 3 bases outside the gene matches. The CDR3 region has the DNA TGTGCCAGCAGCCCCCGGGACAGTAATTCACCCCTCCACTTT. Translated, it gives CASSPRDSNSPLHF.

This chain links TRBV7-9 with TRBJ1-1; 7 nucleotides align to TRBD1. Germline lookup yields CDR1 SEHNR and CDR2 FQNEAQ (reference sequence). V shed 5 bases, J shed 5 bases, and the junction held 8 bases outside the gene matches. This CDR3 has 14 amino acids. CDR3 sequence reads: CASSSRQGDTEAFF. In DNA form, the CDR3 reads TGTGCCAGCAGCAGCCGACAGGGTGATACTGAAGCTTTCTTT.

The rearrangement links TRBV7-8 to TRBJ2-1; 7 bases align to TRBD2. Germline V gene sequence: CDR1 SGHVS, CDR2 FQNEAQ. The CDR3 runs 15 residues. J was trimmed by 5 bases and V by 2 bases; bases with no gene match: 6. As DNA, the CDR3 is TGTGCCAGCAGCTTATCCGCGGGGGTCCACAATGAGCAGTTCTTC. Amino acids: CASSLSAGVHNEQFF.

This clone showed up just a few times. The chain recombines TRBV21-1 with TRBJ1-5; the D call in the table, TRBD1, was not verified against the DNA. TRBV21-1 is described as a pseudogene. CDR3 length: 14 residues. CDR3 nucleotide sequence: TGTGCCAGCAGCCCCCCGACAGTCAATCAGCCCCAGCATTTT. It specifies CASSPPTVNQPQHF.

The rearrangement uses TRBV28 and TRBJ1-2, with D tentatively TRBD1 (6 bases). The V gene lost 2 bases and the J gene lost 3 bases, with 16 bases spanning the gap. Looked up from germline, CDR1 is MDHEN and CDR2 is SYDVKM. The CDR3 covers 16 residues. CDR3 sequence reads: CASSLGSTGRHYGYTF. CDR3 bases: TGTGCCAGCAGTTTAGGCTCGACAGGCCGCCACTATGGCTACACCTTC.

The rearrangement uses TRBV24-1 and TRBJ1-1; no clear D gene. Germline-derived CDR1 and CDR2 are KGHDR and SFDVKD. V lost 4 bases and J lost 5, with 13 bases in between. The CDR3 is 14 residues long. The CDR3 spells CATSDLDRGTEAFF. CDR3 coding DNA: TGTGCCACCAGTGACCTCGATCGGGGTACTGAAGCTTTCTTT.

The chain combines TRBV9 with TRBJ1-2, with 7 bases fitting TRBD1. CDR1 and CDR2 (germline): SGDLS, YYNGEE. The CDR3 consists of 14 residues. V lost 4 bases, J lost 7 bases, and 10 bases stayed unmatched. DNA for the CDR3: TGTGCCAGCAGCACGGGGGACAGTGCTATTGGCTACACCTTC. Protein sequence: CASSTGDSAIGYTF.

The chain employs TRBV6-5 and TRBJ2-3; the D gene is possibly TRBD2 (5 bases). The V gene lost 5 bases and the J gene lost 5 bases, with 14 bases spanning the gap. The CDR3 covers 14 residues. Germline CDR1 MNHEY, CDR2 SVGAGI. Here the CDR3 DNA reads TGTGCCAGCAGTCTTCGGACTGGTGGAGATACGCAGTATTTT. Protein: CASSLRTGGDTQYF.

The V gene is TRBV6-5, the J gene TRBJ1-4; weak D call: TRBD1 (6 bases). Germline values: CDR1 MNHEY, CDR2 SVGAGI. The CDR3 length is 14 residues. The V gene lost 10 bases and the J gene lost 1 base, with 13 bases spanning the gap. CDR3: CATHRGGTNEKLFF. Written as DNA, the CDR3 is TGTGCCACCCATAGGGGGGGAACTAATGAAAAACTGTTTTTT.

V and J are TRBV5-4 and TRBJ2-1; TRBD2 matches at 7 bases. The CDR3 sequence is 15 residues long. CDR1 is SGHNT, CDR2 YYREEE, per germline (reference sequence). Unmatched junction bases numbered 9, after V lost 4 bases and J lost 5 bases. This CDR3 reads CASSGGLPRNNEQFF. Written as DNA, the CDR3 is TGTGCCAGCAGCGGGGGACTACCCCGTAACAATGAGCAGTTCTTC.

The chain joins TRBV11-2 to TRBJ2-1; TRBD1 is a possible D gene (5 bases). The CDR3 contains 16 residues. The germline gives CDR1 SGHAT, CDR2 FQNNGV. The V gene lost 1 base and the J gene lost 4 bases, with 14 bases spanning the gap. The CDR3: CASSLVAQGLYNEQFF. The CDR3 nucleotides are TGTGCCAGCAGCTTAGTCGCGCAGGGCCTATACAATGAGCAGTTCTTC.

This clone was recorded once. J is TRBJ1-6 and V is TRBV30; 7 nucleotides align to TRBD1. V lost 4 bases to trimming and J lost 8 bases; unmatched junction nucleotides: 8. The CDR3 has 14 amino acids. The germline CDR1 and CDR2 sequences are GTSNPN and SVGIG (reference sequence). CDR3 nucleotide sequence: TGTGCCTGGACCCGGGACAGATCTTATTCACCCCTCCACTTT. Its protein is CAWTRDRSYSPLHF.

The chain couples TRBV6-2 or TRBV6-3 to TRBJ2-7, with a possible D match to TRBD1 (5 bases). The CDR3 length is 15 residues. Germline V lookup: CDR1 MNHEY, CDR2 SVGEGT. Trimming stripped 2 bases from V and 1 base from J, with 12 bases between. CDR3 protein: CASSYDPRVSYEQYF. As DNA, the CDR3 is TGTGCCAGCAGTTACGATCCCAGGGTATCCTACGAGCAGTACTTC.